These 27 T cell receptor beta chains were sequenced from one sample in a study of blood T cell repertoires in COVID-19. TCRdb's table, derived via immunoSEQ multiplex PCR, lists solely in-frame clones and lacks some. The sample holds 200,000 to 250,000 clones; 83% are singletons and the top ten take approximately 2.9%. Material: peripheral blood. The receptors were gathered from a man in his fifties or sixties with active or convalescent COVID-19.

CDR3: CSAGGGIYGYTF. CDR3 nucleotide sequence: TGCAGCGCCGGTGGCGGAATCTATGGCTACACCTTC. The chain couples TRBV29-1 to TRBJ1-2; no clear D. The CDR3 runs to 12 residues. Germline CDR1 SQVTM, CDR2 ANQGSEA. The germline V and J ends were trimmed by 7 bases and 4 bases, with 13 bases remaining between them.

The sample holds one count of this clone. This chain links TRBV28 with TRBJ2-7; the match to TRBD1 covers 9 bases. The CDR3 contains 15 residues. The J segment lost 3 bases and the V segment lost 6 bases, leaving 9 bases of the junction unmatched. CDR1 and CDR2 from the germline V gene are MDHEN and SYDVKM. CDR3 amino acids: CASRPPGQGSYEQYF. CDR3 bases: TGTGCCAGCAGGCCTCCGGGACAGGGAAGCTACGAGCAGTACTTC.

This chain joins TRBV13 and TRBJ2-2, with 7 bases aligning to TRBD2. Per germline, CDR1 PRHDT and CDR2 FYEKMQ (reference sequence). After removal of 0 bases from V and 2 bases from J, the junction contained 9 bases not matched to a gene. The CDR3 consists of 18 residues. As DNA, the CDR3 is TGTGCCAGCAGCTTAGGAGCTCTGGGACTACCTAACACCGGGGAGCTGTTTTTT. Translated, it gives CASSLGALGLPNTGELFF. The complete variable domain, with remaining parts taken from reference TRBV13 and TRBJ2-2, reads AAGVIQSPRHLIKEKRETATLKCYPIPRHDTVYWYQQGPGQDPQFLISFYEKMQSDKGSIPDRFSAQQFSDYHSELNMSSLELGDSALYFCASSLGALGLPNTGELFFGEGSRLTVL.

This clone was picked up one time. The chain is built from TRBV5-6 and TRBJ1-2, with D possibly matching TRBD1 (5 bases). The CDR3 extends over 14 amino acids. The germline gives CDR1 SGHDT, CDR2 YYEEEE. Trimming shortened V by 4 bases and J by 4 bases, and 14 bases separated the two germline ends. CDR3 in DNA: TGTGCCAGCAGCCCAGTTGGGCAGGGCTATGGCTACACCTTC. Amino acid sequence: CASSPVGQGYGYTF.

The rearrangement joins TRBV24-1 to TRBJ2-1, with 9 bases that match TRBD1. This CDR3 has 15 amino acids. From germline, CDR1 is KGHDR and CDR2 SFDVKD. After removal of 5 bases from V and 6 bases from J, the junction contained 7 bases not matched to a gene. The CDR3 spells CATSGDRAIGNEQFF. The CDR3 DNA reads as TGTGCCACCAGTGGGGACAGGGCGATCGGCAATGAGCAGTTCTTC.

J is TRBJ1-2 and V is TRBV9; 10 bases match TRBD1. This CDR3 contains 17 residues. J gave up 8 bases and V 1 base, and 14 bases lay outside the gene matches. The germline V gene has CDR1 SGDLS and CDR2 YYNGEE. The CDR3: CASSVTHNIRQGAGYTF. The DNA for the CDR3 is TGTGCCAGCAGCGTAACCCATAACATTAGACAGGGGGCCGGCTACACCTTC.

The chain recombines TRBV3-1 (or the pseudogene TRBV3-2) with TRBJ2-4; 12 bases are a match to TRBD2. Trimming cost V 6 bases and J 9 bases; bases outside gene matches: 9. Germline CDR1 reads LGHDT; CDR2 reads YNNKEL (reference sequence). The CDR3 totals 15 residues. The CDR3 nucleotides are TGTGCCAGCAGACCCGGGACTAGCGGGCTGGGCATTCAGTACTTC. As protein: CASRPGTSGLGIQYF.

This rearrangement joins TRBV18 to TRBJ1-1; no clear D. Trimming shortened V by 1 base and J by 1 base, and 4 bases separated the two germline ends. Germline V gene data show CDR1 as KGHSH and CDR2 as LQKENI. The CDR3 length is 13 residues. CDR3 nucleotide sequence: TGTGCCAGCTCACCACAGCAGAACACTGAAGCTTTCTTT. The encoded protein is CASSPQQNTEAFF.

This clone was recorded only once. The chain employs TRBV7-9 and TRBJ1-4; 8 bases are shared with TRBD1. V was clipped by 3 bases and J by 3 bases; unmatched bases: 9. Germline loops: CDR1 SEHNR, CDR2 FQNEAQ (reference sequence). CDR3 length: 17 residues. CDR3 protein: CASSLDDRGPSNEKLFF. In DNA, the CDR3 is TGTGCCAGCAGCTTGGATGACAGGGGACCATCTAATGAAAAACTGTTTTTT.

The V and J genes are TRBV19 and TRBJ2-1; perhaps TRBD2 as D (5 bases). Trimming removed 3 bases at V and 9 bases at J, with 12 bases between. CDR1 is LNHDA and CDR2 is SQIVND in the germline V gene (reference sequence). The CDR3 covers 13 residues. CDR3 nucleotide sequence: TGTGCCAGTAGTATCTCCCCCCGGGGTGAGCAGTTCTTC. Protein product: CASSISPRGEQFF.

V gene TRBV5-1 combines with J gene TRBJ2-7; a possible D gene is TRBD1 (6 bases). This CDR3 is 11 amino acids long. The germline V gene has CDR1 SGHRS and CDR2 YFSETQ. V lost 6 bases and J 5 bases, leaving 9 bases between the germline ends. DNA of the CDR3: TGCGCCAGCAAGTCAGGGGACGAGCAGTACTTC. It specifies CASKSGDEQYF.

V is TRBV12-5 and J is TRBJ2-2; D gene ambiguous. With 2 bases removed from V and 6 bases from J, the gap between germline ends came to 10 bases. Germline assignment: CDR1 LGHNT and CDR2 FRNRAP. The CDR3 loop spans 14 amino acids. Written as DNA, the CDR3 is TGTGCTAGTGGTTTGCCTGCAGAGGCCGGGGAGCTGTTTTTT. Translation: CASGLPAEAGELFF.

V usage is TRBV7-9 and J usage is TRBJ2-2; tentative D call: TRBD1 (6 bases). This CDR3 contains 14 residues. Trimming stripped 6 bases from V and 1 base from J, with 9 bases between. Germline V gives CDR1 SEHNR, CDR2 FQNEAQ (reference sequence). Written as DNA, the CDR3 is TGTGCCAGCAGTTTGACAGGGAACACCGGGGAGCTGTTTTTT. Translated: CASSLTGNTGELFF. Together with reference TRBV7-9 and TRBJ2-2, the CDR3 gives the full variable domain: DTGVSQNPRHKITKRGQNVTFRCDPISEHNRLYWYRQTLGQGPEFLTYFQNEAQLEKSRLLSDRFSAERPKGSFSTLEIQRTEQGDSAMYLCASSLTGNTGELFFGEGSRLTVL.

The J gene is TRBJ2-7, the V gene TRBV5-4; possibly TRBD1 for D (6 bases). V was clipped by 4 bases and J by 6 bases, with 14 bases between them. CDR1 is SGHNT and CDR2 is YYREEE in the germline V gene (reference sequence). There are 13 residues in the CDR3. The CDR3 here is CASSPARGGEQYF. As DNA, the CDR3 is TGTGCCAGCAGCCCTGCCAGGGGCGGCGAGCAGTACTTC.

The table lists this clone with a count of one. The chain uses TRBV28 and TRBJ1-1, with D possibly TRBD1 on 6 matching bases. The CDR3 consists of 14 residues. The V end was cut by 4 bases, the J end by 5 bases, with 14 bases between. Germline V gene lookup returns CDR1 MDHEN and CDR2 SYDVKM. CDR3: CASSYYRAGTEAFF. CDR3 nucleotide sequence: TGTGCCAGCAGTTACTACAGGGCAGGAACTGAAGCTTTCTTT.

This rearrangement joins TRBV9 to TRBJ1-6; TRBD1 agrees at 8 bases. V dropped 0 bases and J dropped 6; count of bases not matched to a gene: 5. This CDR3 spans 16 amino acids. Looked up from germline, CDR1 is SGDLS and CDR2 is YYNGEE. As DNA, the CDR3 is TGTGCCAGCAGCGTAGCCCCGGGACAGGTTAATTCACCCCTCCACTTT. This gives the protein CASSVAPGQVNSPLHF.

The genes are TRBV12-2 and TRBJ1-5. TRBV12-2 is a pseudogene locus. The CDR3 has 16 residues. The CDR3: CASRFGVRRGNQPQHF. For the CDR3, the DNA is TGTGCAAGTCGCTTCGGAGTGCGGAGGGGCAATCAGCCCCAGCATTTT.

DNA for the CDR3: TGTGCCAGTAGTATGTTAGGCGGAGGGGTGAGTCAGCCCCAGCATTTT. Translation gives CASSMLGGGVSQPQHF. The V and J genes are TRBV19 and TRBJ1-5, with TRBD1 as a possible D gene (5 bases). Trimming cost V 3 bases and J 6 bases, with 18 bases left between them. The CDR3 covers 16 residues. Germline V gene sequence: CDR1 LNHDA, CDR2 SQIVND (reference sequence).

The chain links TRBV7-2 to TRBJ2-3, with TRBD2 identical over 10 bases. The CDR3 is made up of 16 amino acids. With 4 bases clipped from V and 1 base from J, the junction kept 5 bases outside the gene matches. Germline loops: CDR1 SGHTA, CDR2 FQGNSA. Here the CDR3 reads CASSSGLAARTDTQYF. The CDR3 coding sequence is TGTGCCAGCAGCTCTGGACTAGCGGCTCGCACAGATACGCAGTATTTT. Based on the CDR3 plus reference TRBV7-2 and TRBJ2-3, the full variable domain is GAGVSQSPSNKVTEKGKDVELRCDPISGHTALYWYRQSLGQGLEFLIYFQGNSAPDKSGLPSDRFSAERTGGSVSTLTIQRTQQEDSAVYLCASSSGLAARTDTQYFGPGTRLTVL.

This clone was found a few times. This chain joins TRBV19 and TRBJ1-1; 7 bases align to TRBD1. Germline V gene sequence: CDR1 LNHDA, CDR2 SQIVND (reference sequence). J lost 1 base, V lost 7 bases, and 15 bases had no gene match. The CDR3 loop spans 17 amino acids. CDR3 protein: CASMGRGDRLRNTEAFF. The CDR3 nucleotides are TGTGCCAGTATGGGACGTGGGGACAGACTACGGAACACTGAAGCTTTCTTT.

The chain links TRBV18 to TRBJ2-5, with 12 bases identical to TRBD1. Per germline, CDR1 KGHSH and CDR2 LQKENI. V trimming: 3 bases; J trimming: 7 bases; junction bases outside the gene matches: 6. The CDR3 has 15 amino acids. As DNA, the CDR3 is TGTGCCAGCTCACCGTTACCGGGACAGGGGGCGACCCAGTACTTC. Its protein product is CASSPLPGQGATQYF.

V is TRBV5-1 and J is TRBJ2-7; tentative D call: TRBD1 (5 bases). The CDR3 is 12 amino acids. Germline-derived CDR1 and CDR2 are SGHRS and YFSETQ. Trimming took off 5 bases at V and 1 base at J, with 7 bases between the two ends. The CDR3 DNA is TGCGCCAGCAGGGACACATCCTACGAGCAGTACTTC. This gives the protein CASRDTSYEQYF.

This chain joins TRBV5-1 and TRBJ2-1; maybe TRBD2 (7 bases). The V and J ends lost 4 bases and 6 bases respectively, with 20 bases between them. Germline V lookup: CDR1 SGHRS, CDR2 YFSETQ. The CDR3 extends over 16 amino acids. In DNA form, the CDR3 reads TGCGCCAGCAGCACACATACCGGGGGGCTAAGCAATGAGCAGTTCTTC. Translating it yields CASSTHTGGLSNEQFF.

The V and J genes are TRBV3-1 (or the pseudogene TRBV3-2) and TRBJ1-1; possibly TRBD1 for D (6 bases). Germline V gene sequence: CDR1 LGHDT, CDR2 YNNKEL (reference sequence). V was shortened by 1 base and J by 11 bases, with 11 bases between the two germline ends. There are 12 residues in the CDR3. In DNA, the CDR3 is TGTGCCAGCAGCCAAGGGAGGACAGTGGCTTTCTTT. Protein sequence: CASSQGRTVAFF.

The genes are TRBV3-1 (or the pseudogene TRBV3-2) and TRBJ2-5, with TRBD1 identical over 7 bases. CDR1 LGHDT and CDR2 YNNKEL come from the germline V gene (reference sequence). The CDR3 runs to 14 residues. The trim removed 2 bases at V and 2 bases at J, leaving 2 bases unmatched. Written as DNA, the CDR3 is TGTGCCAGCAGCCAATCGGGACAGCAAGAGACCCAGTACTTC. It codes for CASSQSGQQETQYF.

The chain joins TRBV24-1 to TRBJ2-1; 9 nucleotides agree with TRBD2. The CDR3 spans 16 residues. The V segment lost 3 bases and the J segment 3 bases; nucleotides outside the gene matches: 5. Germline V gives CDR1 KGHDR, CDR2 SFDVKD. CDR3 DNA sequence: TGTGCCACCAGTGATATAGCGGGAGCGAACTACAATGAGCAGTTCTTC. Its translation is CATSDIAGANYNEQFF.

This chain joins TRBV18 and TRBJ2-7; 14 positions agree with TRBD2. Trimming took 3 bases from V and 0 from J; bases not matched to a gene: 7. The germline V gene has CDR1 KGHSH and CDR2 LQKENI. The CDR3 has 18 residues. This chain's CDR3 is CASSPGTSGGTISYEQYF. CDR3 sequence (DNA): TGTGCCAGCTCACCTGGGACTAGCGGGGGTACCATCTCCTACGAGCAGTACTTC.